Listed here are 18 T cell receptor beta chains from one sample, sequenced in a study of T cell responses to AZD1222 COVID-19 vaccine. The repertoire was sequenced with immunoSEQ multiplex PCR; TCRdb's copy has only in-frame clones and lacks some. This table has 150,000 to 200,000 clones, 92% appearing once. The sample in question was peripheral blood, obtained 28 days after the second AZD1222 dose. These receptors were collected from an adult who received the AZD1222 COVID-19 vaccine.

The J gene is TRBJ2-7, the V gene TRBV5-1; D gene uncertain. The V and J ends lost 7 bases and 3 bases respectively, with 14 bases between them. Germline V gene sequence: CDR1 SGHRS, CDR2 YFSETQ. The CDR3 consists of 13 residues. CDR3 sequence (DNA): TGCGCCAGCTCGCCGCGGTATAACTACGAGCAGTACTTC. This gives the protein CASSPRYNYEQYF.

This chain joins TRBV4-2 and TRBJ2-7; the match to TRBD2 covers 12 bases. Losses at the gene ends were 1 base for V and 6 bases for J; bases not matched to a gene: 10. Germline loops: CDR1 LGHNA, CDR2 YNFKEQ. CDR3 length: 17 residues. CDR3 protein: CASSQGLAGEVPSEQYF. DNA of the CDR3: TGTGCCAGCAGCCAAGGACTAGCGGGAGAGGTCCCCTCCGAGCAGTACTTC.

The chain recombines TRBV6-2 or TRBV6-3 with TRBJ1-2; D not certain. The V end lost 5 bases, the J end lost 11 bases, and 15 bases lay between the germline ends. This CDR3 region has 12 residues. CDR1 and CDR2 (germline): MNHEY, SVGEGT. This CDR3 is CASSRGVDAYTF. The CDR3 DNA is TGTGCCAGCAGTCGCGGGGTAGACGCATACACCTTC.

This clone was seen only once. The chain couples TRBV12-5 to TRBJ2-3; TRBD2 agrees at 11 bases. The CDR3 extends over 16 amino acids. J gave up 2 bases and V 4 bases, and 5 bases lay outside the gene matches. Germline V gene sequence: CDR1 LGHNT, CDR2 FRNRAP. The CDR3 loop is CASGSFSGGATDTQYF. CDR3 in DNA: TGTGCTAGTGGTTCCTTTAGCGGGGGGGCCACAGATACGCAGTATTTT.

The rearrangement uses TRBV6-5 and TRBJ1-5, with 11 bases lining up with TRBD1. Germline assignment: CDR1 MNHEY and CDR2 SVGAGI. This CDR3 contains 14 residues. The junction had 4 bases not matched to a gene; V was cut back by 6 bases and J by 6 bases. The CDR3 DNA reads TGTGCCAGCAGCGGACAGGGGGCCATTCAGCCCCAGCATTTT. It codes for CASSGQGAIQPQHF.

V is TRBV30 and J is TRBJ1-2; D is undetermined. Germline values: CDR1 GTSNPN, CDR2 SVGIG (reference sequence). V lost 4 bases and J 6 bases, leaving 21 bases between the germline ends. There are 15 residues in the CDR3. The CDR3, as DNA: TGTGCCTGGATCCGAGGTATAGGCCCTAAGCATGGCTACACCTTC. It yields the protein CAWIRGIGPKHGYTF. Combining the CDR3 with reference TRBV30 and TRBJ1-2 gives the whole variable domain SQTIHQWPATLVQPVGSPLSLECTVEGTSNPNLYWYRQAAGRGLQLLFYSVGIGQISSEVPQNLSASRPQDRQFILSSKKLLLSDSGFYLCAWIRGIGPKHGYTFGSGTRLTVV.

This chain connects TRBV5-4 to TRBJ2-2; tentative D call: TRBD1 (6 bases). This CDR3 is built from 15 residues. V shed 5 bases and J shed 6 bases, with 17 bases lying between them. Germline loops: CDR1 SGHNT, CDR2 YYREEE (reference sequence). The CDR3 reads CASSTQGRPAGELFF. CDR3 bases: TGTGCCAGCAGTACCCAGGGGCGCCCCGCCGGGGAGCTGTTTTTT.

This chain connects TRBV10-3 to TRBJ1-1; D is uncertain. The length of the CDR3 is 16 residues. From germline, CDR1 is ENHRY and CDR2 SYGVKD. V was cut by 2 bases and J by 1 base, with 14 bases left in between. CDR3 in amino acids: CAISERGRVGNTEAFF. CDR3 nucleotides: TGTGCCATCAGTGAGAGAGGGCGGGTAGGGAACACTGAAGCTTTCTTT.

A word on this clone: A read error may produce the germline difference seen at one junction end. The V and J genes are TRBV7-3 and TRBJ2-7; 7 positions match TRBD2. The germline V gene has CDR1 SGHTA and CDR2 FQGTGA. This CDR3 has 15 residues. CDR3 bases: TGTGCCAGCAGCTTAAAGGGCGGGAGCTACTACGGGCAGTACTTC. It yields the protein CASSLKGGSYYGQYF. The full variable domain, in which reference TRBV7-3 and TRBJ2-7 provide the parts outside the CDR3, is GAGVSQTPSNKVTEKGKYVELRCDPISGHTALYWYRQSLGQGPEFLIYFQGTGAADDSGLPNDRFFAVRPEGSVSTLKIQRTERGDSAVYLCASSLKGGSYYGQYFGPGTRLTVT.

The genes are TRBV5-1 and TRBJ2-7; no reliable D call. V gave up 2 bases and J gave up 5 bases, with 14 bases separating them. The germline gives CDR1 SGHRS, CDR2 YFSETQ. There are 14 residues in the CDR3. DNA of the CDR3: TGCGCCAGCAGCTTATCGGACCAAGGGCACGAGCAGTACTTC. Residues: CASSLSDQGHEQYF.

The chain has TRBV4-2 and TRBJ2-5; the D is unclear. The germline V gene has CDR1 LGHNA and CDR2 YNFKEQ. V was shortened by 3 bases and J by 9 bases, with 14 bases between the two germline ends. There are 13 residues in the CDR3. The CDR3 DNA is TGTGCCAGCAGCCAGGCGCCCCTGGTGTCCCAGTACTTC. Translated: CASSQAPLVSQYF.

The V gene is TRBV4-2, the J gene TRBJ2-7; D call uncertain. Per the germline V gene, CDR1 is LGHNA and CDR2 is YNFKEQ. This CDR3 has 15 residues. Trimming took 0 bases from V and 2 from J, leaving 11 bases between them. Written as DNA, the CDR3 is TGTGCCAGCAGCCAAGATGCGGCACCGGCCTACGAGCAGTACTTC. Its protein is CASSQDAAPAYEQYF.

The V and J genes are TRBV4-3 and TRBJ2-3; 7 bases are shared with TRBD2. The CDR3 consists of 15 residues. The ends lost 5 bases at V and 2 bases at J; junction bases unmatched: 7. Germline lookup yields CDR1 LGHNA and CDR2 YSLEER. The CDR3 DNA sequence: TGCGCCAGCAGCATATCCCTAGCGGCCACAGATACGCAGTATTTT. It is translated as CASSISLAATDTQYF.

CDR3 in amino acids: CASSHKLLAGGGGTQYF. The CDR3 DNA reads TGCGCCAGCAGCCATAAACTCCTAGCGGGAGGGGGGGGTACGCAGTATTTT. The chain recombines TRBV4-3 with TRBJ2-3, with 12 bases lining up with TRBD2. The CDR3 is made up of 17 amino acids. V gave up 3 bases and J gave up 8 bases; unmatched junction bases: 12. Germline assignment: CDR1 LGHNA and CDR2 YSLEER.

The chain couples TRBV19 to TRBJ2-2; D unresolved. The germline gives CDR1 LNHDA, CDR2 SQIVND (reference sequence). This CDR3 comprises 16 residues. Trimming left V 0 bases short and J 0 bases short, with 8 bases between. The CDR3 nucleotides are TGTGCCAGTAGTATAGAAGTAGCCGCGAACACCGGGGAGCTGTTTTTT. Translated: CASSIEVAANTGELFF.

This clone was detected only a few times. The chain has TRBV6-4 and TRBJ2-3; D might be TRBD2 (6 bases). V lost 0 bases and J lost 1, with 11 bases in between. The germline gives CDR1 MRHNA, CDR2 SNTAGT. There are 16 residues in the CDR3. As DNA, the CDR3 is TGTGCCAGCAGTGACTCTACCGGGGGAGGCACAGATACGCAGTATTTT. Protein product: CASSDSTGGGTDTQYF.

The gene calls are TRBV15 and TRBJ1-2; no definite D call. The V end lost 5 bases, the J end lost 7 bases, and 14 bases lay between the germline ends. The CDR3 covers 13 residues. Looked up from germline, CDR1 is LNHNV and CDR2 is YYDKDF (reference sequence). CDR3 nucleotide sequence: TGTGCCACCAGCCGTGGGTACAGTTCTGGCTACACCTTC. Amino acid sequence: CATSRGYSSGYTF. Based on the CDR3 plus reference TRBV15 and TRBJ1-2, the full variable domain is DAMVIQNPRYQVTQFGKPVTLSCSQTLNHNVMYWYQQKSSQAPKLLFHYYDKDFNNEADTPDNFQSRRPNTSFCFLDIRSPGLGDTAMYLCATSRGYSSGYTFGSGTRLTVV.

The chain recombines TRBV6-4 with TRBJ2-1, with TRBD1 matching over 9 bases. Germline V gives CDR1 MRHNA, CDR2 SNTAGT. With 4 bases clipped from V and 5 bases from J, the junction kept 6 bases outside the gene matches. This CDR3 contains 15 residues. The CDR3 reads CASSAGQGIDNEQFF. The CDR3 region has the DNA TGTGCCAGCAGTGCAGGACAGGGGATCGACAATGAGCAGTTCTTC.